This T cell receptor (beta chain) appears in the sequencing data of a study of cytomegalovirus exposure and HLA in healthy donors. Overall study findings and caveats: An analysis that was carried out later associated 15,000 to 20,000 TCR beta sequences with HLA alleles at 0.05 false discovery rate.

Germline V CDR1 and CDR2: SGHDN, FVKESK. Germline trimming cut 0 bases from V and 4 bases from J; bases unmatched to any gene: 2. The CDR3 sequence is 15 residues long. As concerns this clone: The target antigen is unknown.

The study ran its PCR with 60 Vbeta and 13 Jbeta primers. Assay used: immunoSEQ multiplex PCR; TCRdb lists only in-frame clones, some missing. The data hold 140,000 or so clones, with roughly 65% observed a single time. Sequenced input: PBMCs. The clonotype was recovered from a man aged 55-75 years in good health and CMV-seronegative. V gene TRBV14 combines with J gene TRBJ2-2, with TRBD2 matching over 7 bases. The CDR3 DNA is TGTGCCAGCAGCCAAGAGCGGGAGTCCACCGGGGAGCTGTTTTTT. It yields the protein CASSQERESTGELFF.